This TCR beta chain comes out of a study of blood T cell repertoires in COVID-19. About the study: T cells, B-cell-depleted T cells, or PBMCs supplied cDNA or gDNA.

Original handling: Estimates of nucleated cell counts were drawn from the amplification of reference gene primers. The protocol was immunoSEQ multiplex PCR, while the TCRdb copy is restricted to in-frame clones and leaves out a portion. V, J and clone size are those of that table, while D and trimming were read from the DNA. The sample lists over 150,000 clones, less than 85% seen once, with roughly 3.2% in the top ten. Trimming took off 6 bases at V and 0 bases at J, with 12 bases between the two ends. This CDR3 has 15 residues. CDR1 and CDR2 (germline): MGHRA, YSYEKL. The age range of participants was about 18 to 90 years, with residence in about two dozen US areas. What the recovered Cohort 3 donors had was two negative PCRs, clearance, or symptom resolution.

The chain uses TRBV4-1 and TRBJ1-3, with D uncertain. The sample comprised PBMCs or T cells enriched from blood (not recorded which). This clonotype originated in a woman in her twenties or thirties who had recovered from COVID-19. CDR3 protein: CASSQSGSSGNTIYF. CDR3 DNA sequence: TGCGCCAGCAGTCAGTCCGGGTCCTCTGGAAACACCATATATTTT.